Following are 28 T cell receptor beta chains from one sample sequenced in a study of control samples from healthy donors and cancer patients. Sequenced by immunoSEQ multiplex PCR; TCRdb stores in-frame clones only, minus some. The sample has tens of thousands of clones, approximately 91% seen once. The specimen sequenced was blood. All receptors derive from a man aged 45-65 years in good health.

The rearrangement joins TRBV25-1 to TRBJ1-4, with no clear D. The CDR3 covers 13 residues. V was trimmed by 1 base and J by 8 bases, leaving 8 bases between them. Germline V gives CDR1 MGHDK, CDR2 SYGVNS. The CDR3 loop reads CASSEFLREKLFF. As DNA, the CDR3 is TGTGCCAGCAGTGAATTTCTCAGGGAAAAACTGTTTTTT.

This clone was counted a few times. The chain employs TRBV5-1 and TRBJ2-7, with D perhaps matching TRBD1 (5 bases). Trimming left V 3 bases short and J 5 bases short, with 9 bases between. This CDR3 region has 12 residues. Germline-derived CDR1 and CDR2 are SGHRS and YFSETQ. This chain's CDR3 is CASSYDSDEQYF. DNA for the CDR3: TGCGCCAGCAGCTATGACAGCGACGAGCAGTACTTC. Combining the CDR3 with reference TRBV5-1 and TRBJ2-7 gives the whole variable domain KAGVTQTPRYLIKTRGQQVTLSCSPISGHRSVSWYQQTPGQGLQFLFEYFSETQRNKGNFPGRFSGRQFSNSRSEMNVSTLELGDSALYLCASSYDSDEQYFGPGTRLTVT.

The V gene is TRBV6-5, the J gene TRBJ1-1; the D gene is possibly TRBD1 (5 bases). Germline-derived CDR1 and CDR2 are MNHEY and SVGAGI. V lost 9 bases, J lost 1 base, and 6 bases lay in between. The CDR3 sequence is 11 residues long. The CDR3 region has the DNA TGTGCCAGTGGGGGGAACACTGAAGCTTTCTTT. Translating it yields CASGGNTEAFF.

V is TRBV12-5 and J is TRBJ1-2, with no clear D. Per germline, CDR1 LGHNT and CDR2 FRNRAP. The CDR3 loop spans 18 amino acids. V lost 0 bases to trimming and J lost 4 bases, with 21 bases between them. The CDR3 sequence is CASGLVEGSSFRPYGYTF. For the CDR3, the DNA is TGTGCTAGTGGTTTGGTAGAGGGCAGCTCCTTTCGCCCCTATGGCTACACCTTC.

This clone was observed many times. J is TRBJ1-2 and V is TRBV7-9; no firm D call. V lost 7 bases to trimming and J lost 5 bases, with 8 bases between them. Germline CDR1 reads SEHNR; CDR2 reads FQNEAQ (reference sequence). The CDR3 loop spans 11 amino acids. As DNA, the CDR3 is TGTGCCAGCACCGAGGGTTATGGCTACACCTTC. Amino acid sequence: CASTEGYGYTF.

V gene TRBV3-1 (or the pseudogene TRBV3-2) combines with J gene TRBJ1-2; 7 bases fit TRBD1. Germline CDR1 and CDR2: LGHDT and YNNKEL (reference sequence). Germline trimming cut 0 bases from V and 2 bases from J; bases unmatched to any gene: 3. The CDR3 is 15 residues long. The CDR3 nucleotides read TGTGCCAGCAGCCAAGATCCGACAGGGAACTATGGCTACACCTTC. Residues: CASSQDPTGNYGYTF.

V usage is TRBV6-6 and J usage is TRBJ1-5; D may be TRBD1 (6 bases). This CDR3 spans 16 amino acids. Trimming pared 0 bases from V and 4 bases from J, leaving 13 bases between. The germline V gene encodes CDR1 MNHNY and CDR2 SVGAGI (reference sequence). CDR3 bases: TGTGCCAGCAGTTACTCGAGGGGGGAAGGGAATCAGCCCCAGCATTTT. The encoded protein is CASSYSRGEGNQPQHF.

The CDR3 DNA reads TGCGCCAGCAGCCAAGATCTCCAGGGAAGAGGTTTCACTGAAGCTTTCTTT. Its translation: CASSQDLQGRGFTEAFF. V and J are TRBV4-1 and TRBJ1-1; the D gene is possibly TRBD1 (5 bases). CDR1 MGHRA and CDR2 YSYEKL come from the germline V gene. The ends were cut back, 0 bases at V and 4 bases at J, with 18 bases in the middle. This CDR3 contains 17 residues.

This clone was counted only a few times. The CDR3 here is CASSLGENEQYF. Here the CDR3 DNA reads TGTGCCAGCAGCCTGGGGGAGAACGAGCAGTACTTC. V usage is TRBV5-8 and J usage is TRBJ2-7; D possibly matches TRBD1 or TRBD2 (5 bases each). The germline V and J ends were trimmed by 4 bases and 5 bases, with 10 bases remaining between them. The CDR3 is 12 amino acids. Germline CDR1 is SGHTS and CDR2 is YDEGEE.

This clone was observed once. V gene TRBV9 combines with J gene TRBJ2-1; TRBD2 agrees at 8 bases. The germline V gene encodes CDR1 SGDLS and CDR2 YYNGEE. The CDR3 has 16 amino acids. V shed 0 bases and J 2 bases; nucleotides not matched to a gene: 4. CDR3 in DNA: TGTGCCAGCAGCGTAGTTGGGCGGGAGGCCTACAATGAGCAGTTCTTC. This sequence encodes CASSVVGREAYNEQFF.

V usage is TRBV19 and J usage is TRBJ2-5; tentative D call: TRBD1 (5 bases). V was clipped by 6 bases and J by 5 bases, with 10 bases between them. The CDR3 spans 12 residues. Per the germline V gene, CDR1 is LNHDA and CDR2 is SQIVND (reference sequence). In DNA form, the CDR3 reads TGTGCCAGTAGCCAGGGCCAGGAGACCCAGTACTTC. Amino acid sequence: CASSQGQETQYF.

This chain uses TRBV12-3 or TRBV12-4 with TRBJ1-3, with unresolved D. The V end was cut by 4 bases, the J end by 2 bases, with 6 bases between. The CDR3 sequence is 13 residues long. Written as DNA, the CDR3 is TGTGCCAGCAGTTGGGCAGCTGGAAACACCATATATTTT. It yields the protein CASSWAAGNTIYF.

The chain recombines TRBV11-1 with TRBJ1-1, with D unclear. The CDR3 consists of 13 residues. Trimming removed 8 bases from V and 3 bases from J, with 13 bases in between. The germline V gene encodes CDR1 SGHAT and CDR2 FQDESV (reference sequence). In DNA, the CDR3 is TGTGCCAGCGCCCCGGGCAGGCACACTGAAGCTTTCTTT. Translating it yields CASAPGRHTEAFF.

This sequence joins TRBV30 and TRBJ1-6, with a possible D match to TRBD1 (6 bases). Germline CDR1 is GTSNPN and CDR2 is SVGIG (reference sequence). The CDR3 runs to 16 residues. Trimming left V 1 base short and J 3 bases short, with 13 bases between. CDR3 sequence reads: CAWSGWTANYNSPLHF. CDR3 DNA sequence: TGTGCCTGGAGTGGATGGACAGCCAACTATAATTCACCCCTCCACTTT. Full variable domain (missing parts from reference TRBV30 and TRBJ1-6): SQTIHQWPATLVQPVGSPLSLECTVEGTSNPNLYWYRQAAGRGLQLLFYSVGIGQISSEVPQNLSASRPQDRQFILSSKKLLLSDSGFYLCAWSGWTANYNSPLHFGNGTRLTVT.

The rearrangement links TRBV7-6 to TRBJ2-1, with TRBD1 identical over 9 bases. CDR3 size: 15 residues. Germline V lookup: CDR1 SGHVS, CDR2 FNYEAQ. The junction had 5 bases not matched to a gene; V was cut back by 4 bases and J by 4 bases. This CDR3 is CASSSGTGIYNEQFF. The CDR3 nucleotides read TGTGCCAGCAGCTCCGGGACAGGGATATACAATGAGCAGTTCTTC.

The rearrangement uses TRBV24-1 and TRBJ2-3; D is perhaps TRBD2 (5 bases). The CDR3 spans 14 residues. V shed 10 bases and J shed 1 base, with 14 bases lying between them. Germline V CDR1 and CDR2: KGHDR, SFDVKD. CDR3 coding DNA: TGTGCCACGAATTCTAGCAGATGCACAGATACGCAGTATTTT. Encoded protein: CATNSSRCTDTQYF.

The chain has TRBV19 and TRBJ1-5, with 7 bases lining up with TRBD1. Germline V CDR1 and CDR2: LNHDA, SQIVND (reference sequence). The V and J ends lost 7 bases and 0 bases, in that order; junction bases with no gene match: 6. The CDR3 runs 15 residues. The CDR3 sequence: CASIPDRASNQPQHF. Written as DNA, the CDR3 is TGTGCCAGTATACCCGACAGGGCTAGCAATCAGCCCCAGCATTTT.

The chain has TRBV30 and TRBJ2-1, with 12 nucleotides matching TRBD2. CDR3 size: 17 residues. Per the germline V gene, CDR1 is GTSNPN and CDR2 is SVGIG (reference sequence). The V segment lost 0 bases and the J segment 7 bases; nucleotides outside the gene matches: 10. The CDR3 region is CAWSVQWTSGANNEQFF. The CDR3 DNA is TGTGCCTGGAGTGTACAGTGGACTAGCGGGGCGAATAATGAGCAGTTCTTC.

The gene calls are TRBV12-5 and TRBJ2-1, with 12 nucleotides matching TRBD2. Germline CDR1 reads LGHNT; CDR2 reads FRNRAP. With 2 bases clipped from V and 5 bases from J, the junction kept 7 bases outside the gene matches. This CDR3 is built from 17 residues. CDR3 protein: CASGLRTTSGGHNEQFF. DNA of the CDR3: TGTGCTAGTGGTTTGCGAACTACTAGCGGGGGGCACAATGAGCAGTTCTTC.

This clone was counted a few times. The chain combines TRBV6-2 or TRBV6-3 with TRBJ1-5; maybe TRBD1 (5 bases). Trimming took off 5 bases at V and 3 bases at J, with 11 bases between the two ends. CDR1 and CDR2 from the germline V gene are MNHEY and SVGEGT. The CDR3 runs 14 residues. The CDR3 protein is CASSPTGTNQPQHF. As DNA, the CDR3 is TGTGCCAGCAGTCCCACAGGAACCAATCAGCCCCAGCATTTT.

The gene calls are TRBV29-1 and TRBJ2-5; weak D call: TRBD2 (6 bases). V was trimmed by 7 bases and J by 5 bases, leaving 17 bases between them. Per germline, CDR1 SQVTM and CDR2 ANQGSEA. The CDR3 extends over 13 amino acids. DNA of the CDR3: TGCAGCGCTAGCTCATCGGGGAGGGAGACCCAGTACTTC. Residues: CSASSSGRETQYF. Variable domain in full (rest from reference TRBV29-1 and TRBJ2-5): SAVISQKPSRDICQRGTSLTIQCQVDSQVTMMFWYRQQPGQSLTLIATANQGSEATYESGFVIDKFPISRPNLTFSTLTVSNMSPEDSSIYLCSASSSGRETQYFGPGTRLLVL.

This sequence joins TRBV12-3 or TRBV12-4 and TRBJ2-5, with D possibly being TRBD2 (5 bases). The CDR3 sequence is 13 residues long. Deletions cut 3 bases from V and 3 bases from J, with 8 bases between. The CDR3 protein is CASSFNGKETQYF. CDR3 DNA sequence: TGTGCCAGCAGTTTTAACGGGAAAGAGACCCAGTACTTC.

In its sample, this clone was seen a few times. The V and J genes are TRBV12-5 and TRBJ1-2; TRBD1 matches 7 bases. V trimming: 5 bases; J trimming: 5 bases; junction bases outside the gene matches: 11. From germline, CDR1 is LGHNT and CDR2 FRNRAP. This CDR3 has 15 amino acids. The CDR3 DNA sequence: TGTGCTAGTGGTCCAGTGCGAGGGGGCTGGTATGGCTACACCTTC. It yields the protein CASGPVRGGWYGYTF.

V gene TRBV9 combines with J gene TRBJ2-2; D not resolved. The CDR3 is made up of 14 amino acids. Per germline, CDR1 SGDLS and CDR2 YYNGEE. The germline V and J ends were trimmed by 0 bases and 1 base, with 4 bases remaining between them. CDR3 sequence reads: CASSVGGNTGELFF. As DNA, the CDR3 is TGTGCCAGCAGCGTAGGAGGGAACACCGGGGAGCTGTTTTTT. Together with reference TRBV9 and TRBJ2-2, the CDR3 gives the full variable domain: DSGVTQTPKHLITATGQRVTLRCSPRSGDLSVYWYQQSLDQGLQFLIQYYNGEERAKGNILERFSAQQFPDLHSELNLSSLELGDSALYFCASSVGGNTGELFFGEGSRLTVL.

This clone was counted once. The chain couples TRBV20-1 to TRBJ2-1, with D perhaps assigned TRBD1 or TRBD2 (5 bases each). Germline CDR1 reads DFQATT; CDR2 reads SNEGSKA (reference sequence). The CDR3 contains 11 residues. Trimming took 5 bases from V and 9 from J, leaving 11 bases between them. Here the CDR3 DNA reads TGCAGTGCTCCACAGGAGGCTGAGCAGTTCTTC. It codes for CSAPQEAEQFF.

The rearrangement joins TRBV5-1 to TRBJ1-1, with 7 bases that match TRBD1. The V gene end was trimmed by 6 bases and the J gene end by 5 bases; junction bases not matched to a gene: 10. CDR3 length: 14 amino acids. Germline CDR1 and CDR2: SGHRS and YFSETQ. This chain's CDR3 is CASTQQQGSTEAFF. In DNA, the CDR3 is TGCGCCAGCACCCAACAACAGGGGTCGACTGAAGCTTTCTTT.

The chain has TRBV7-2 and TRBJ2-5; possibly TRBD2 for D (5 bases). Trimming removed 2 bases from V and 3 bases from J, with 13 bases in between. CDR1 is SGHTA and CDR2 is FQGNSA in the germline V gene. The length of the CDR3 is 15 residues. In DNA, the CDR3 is TGTGCCAGCAGCTTATCGCGGGCGACGAAAGAGACCCAGTACTTC. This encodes CASSLSRATKETQYF.

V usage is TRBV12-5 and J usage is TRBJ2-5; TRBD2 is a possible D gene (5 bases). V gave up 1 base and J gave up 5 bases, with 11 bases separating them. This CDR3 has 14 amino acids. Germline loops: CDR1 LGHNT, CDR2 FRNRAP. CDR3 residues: CASGLDLGGETQYF. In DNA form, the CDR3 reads TGTGCTAGTGGTTTGGATCTGGGCGGGGAGACCCAGTACTTC.